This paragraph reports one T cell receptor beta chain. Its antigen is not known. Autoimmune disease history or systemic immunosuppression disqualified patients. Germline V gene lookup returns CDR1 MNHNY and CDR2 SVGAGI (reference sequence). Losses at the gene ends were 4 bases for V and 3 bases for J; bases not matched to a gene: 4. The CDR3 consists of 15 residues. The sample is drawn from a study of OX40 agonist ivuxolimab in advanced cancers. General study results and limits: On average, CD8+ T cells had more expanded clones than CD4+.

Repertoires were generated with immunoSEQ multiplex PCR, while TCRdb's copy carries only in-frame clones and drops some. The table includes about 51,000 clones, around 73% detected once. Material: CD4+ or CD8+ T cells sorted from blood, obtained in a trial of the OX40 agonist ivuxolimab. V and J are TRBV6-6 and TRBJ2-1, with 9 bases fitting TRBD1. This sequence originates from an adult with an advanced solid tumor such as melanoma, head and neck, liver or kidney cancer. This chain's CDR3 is CASSSGTGIYNEQFF. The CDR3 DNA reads TGTGCCAGCAGTTCCGGGACAGGGATCTACAATGAGCAGTTCTTC.